This T cell receptor (beta chain) originates from a study of Ad26.COV2.S vaccination and SARS-CoV-2 variants. Study information: Donor was assigned to the Ad26.COV2.S arm of trial COV1001. General study findings and limits: Vaccine and placebo recipients had comparable breadth of non-spike TCRs. People who got the vaccine had more spike-specific TCR breadth than people who got placebo.

The protocol was immunoSEQ multiplex PCR, while the TCRdb copy is restricted to in-frame clones and leaves out a portion. The data contain about 480,000 clones, 70% to 90% of them singletons. V dropped 7 bases and J dropped 6 bases, with 14 bases sitting between them. The CDR3 totals 12 residues. The germline V gene encodes CDR1 SQVTM and CDR2 ANQGSEA. With regard to this clone: What it binds is unknown.

Treatment defined: some 20 received Ad26.COV2.S at low or high dose, single or two shots; several received placebo; per-sample allocation not given. At day 63 after the first vaccine or placebo injection, samples were drawn. The input for sequencing was peripheral blood, taken in a trial of Ad26.COV2.S vaccine versus placebo. V usage is TRBV29-1 and J usage is TRBJ2-3; possible D gene TRBD1, 6 bases. The TCR originated in a person between 18 and 60 years old who received the Ad26.COV2.S COVID-19 vaccine or a placebo. CDR3 in amino acids: CSAHWGLDTQYF. The CDR3 DNA follows: TGCAGCGCTCATTGGGGGCTGGATACGCAGTATTTT.